These 5 T cell receptor beta chains came from one sample sequenced in a study of blood T cell repertoires in COVID-19. Sequencing used immunoSEQ multiplex PCR; TCRdb keeps in-frame clones, though not all of them. The data contain 100,000 to 150,000 clones, approximately 80% of them singletons. The sequenced sample was peripheral blood. The source of these receptors is a man between 65 and 85 years old with acute or convalescent COVID-19.

This rearrangement joins TRBV19 to TRBJ2-5, with 7 bases aligning to TRBD2. The CDR3 runs to 14 residues. V dropped 3 bases and J dropped 7; count of bases not matched to a gene: 8. Looked up from germline, CDR1 is LNHDA and CDR2 is SQIVND (reference sequence). CDR3 DNA sequence: TGTGCCAGTAGTATGGGGAGGGCTGAAGGGACCCAGTACTTC. It encodes CASSMGRAEGTQYF.

The chain joins TRBV11-2 to TRBJ1-2; 7 bases match TRBD1. This CDR3 comprises 12 residues. V trimming: 4 bases; J trimming: 7 bases; junction bases outside the gene matches: 3. Germline loops: CDR1 SGHAT, CDR2 FQNNGV. CDR3: CASSYRGFGYTF. The DNA of the CDR3 is TGTGCCAGCAGCTACAGGGGCTTTGGCTACACCTTC.

J is TRBJ1-1 and V is TRBV25-1, with D possibly being TRBD1 (6 bases). Trimming removed 1 base from V and 4 bases from J, with 10 bases in between. Germline V gives CDR1 MGHDK, CDR2 SYGVNS. CDR3 length: 14 amino acids. In nucleotides, the CDR3 is TGTGCCAGCAGTGAATCCAGGGGCTCCACTGAAGCTTTCTTT. The encoded protein is CASSESRGSTEAFF.

This chain joins TRBV5-8 and TRBJ2-2, with TRBD1 matching over 11 bases. Trimming removed 3 bases from V and 5 bases from J; junction bases left unmatched: 3. This CDR3 comprises 15 residues. Germline V gene lookup returns CDR1 SGHTS and CDR2 YDEGEE. The CDR3 DNA is TGTGCCAGCAGCTGGGACAGGGGGAGGACCGGGGAGCTGTTTTTT. Residues: CASSWDRGRTGELFF.

V gene TRBV7-2 combines with J gene TRBJ1-6; 7 positions agree with TRBD1. Germline lookup yields CDR1 SGHTA and CDR2 FQGNSA. The CDR3 has 17 residues. V lost 3 bases, J lost 7 bases, and 12 bases stayed unmatched. The CDR3: CASSLWDSQAENSPLHF. The CDR3 nucleotides read TGTGCCAGCAGCTTGTGGGACAGCCAAGCCGAGAATTCACCCCTCCACTTT.